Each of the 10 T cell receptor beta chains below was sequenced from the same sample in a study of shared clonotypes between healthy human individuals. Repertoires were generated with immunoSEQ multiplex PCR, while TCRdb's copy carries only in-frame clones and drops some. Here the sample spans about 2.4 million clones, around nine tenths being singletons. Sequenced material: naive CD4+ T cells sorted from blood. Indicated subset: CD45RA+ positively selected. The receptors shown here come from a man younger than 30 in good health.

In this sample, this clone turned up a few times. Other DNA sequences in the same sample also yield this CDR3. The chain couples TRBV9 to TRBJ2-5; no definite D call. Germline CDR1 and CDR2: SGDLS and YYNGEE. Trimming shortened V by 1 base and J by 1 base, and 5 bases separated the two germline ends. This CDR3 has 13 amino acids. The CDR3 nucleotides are TGTGCCAGCAGCGTATCCAGCCAAGAGACCCAGTACTTC. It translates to CASSVSSQETQYF.

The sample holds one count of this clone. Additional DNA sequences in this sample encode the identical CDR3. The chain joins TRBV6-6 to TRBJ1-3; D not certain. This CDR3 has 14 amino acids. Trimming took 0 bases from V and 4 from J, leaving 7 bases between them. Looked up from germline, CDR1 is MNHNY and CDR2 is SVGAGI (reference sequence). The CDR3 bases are TGTGCCAGCAGTTACTCCCTATCAGGAAACACCATATATTTT. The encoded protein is CASSYSLSGNTIYF.

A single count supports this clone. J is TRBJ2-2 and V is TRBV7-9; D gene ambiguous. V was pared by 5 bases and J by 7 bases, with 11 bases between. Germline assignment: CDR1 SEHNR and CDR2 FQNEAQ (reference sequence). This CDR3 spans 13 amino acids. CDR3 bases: TGTGCCAGCAGCAACGACTGGGTCGGGGAGCTGTTTTTT. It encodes CASSNDWVGELFF.

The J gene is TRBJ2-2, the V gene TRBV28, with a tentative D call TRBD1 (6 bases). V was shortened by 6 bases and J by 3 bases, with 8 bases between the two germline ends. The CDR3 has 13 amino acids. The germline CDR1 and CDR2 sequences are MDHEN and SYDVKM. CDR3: CASSRTDTGELFF. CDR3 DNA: TGTGCCAGCAGCAGGACAGACACCGGGGAGCTGTTTTTT. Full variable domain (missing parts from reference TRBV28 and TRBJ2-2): DVKVTQSSRYLVKRTGEKVFLECVQDMDHENMFWYRQDPGLGLRLIYFSYDVKMKEKGDIPEGYSVSREKKERFSLILESASTNQTSMYLCASSRTDTGELFFGEGSRLTVL.

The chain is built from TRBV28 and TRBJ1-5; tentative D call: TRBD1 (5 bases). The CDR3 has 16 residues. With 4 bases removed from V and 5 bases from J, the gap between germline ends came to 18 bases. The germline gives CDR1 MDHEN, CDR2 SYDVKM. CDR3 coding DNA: TGTGCCAGCAGTTCCCGGACAAACGGGCGATATCAGCCCCAGCATTTT. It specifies CASSSRTNGRYQPQHF.

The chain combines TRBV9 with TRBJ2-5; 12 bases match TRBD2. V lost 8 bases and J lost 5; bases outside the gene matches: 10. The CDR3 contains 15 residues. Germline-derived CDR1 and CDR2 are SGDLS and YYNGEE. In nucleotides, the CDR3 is TGTGCCAGTACCCGGACTAGCGGGATTGGGGAGACCCAGTACTTC. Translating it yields CASTRTSGIGETQYF. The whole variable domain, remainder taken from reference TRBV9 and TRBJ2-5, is DSGVTQTPKHLITATGQRVTLRCSPRSGDLSVYWYQQSLDQGLQFLIQYYNGEERAKGNILERFSAQQFPDLHSELNLSSLELGDSALYFCASTRTSGIGETQYFGPGTRLLVL.

The CDR3 loop is CASSETGPPTDTQYF. CDR3 coding DNA: TGTGCCAGCAGCGAGACGGGACCCCCCACAGATACGCAGTATTTT. The chain is built from TRBV9 and TRBJ2-3; D is perhaps TRBD1 or TRBD2 (5 bases each). The V end was cut by 3 bases, the J end by 2 bases, with 13 bases between. Germline CDR1 reads SGDLS; CDR2 reads YYNGEE. The CDR3 sequence is 15 residues long.

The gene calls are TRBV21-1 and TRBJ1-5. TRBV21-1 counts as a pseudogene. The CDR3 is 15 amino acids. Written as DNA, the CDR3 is TGTGCCAGCATACAATGGGAACGAGGGAATCAGCCCCAGCATTTT. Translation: CASIQWERGNQPQHF.

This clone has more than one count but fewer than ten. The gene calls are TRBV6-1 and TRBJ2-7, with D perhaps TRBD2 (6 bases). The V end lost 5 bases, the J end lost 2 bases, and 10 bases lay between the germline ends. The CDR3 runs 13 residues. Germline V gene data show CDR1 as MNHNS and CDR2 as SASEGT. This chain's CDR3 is CASSKGGTYEQYF. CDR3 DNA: TGTGCCAGCAGTAAAGGAGGGACCTACGAGCAGTACTTC.

CDR3 in DNA: TGTGCCAGCTCCCCAGGACAGACCTTTAATGAAAAACTGTTTTTT. Its protein is CASSPGQTFNEKLFF. The chain has TRBV18 and TRBJ1-4; a weak D match, TRBD1 (6 bases). The CDR3 runs 15 residues. Looked up from germline, CDR1 is KGHSH and CDR2 is LQKENI. Trimming shortened V by 6 bases and J by 4 bases, and 15 bases separated the two germline ends.